The TCR beta chain described here comes from a study of cytomegalovirus exposure and HLA in healthy donors. Study context: Among about 400 genotyped donors, approximately 80% fell in the Caucasian-associated ancestry cluster.

Broader study findings: In a later analysis, specific HLA alleles were associated with 15,000 to 20,000 TCR beta sequences at a 0.05 false discovery rate. It was assumed in the presence/absence analyses that sequencing depth was roughly uniform across donors. Later analysis suggested links between common viral pathogens and several top significant clusters.

Germline V gives CDR1 GTSNPN, CDR2 SVGIG (reference sequence). The V gene lost 0 bases and the J gene lost 0 bases, with 5 bases spanning the gap. This CDR3 is 13 amino acids long. The PCR contained 60 Vbeta and 13 Jbeta primers. The assay was immunoSEQ multiplex PCR, and TCRdb's table has in-frame clones only and misses some. The table has fewer than 130,000 clones, around 84% seen once. About this clone itself: Antigen: not known.

Material for sequencing was PBMCs. This chain connects TRBV30 to TRBJ2-5; D call uncertain. This clonotype was sampled from a woman aged 25 to 45 in good health and CMV-seronegative. The CDR3 bases are TGTGCCTGGAGTGTGCAGTACCAAGAGACCCAGTACTTC. Its translation: CAWSVQYQETQYF.